Listed here are 2 T cell receptor beta chains from one sample, sequenced in a study of cytomegalovirus exposure and HLA in healthy donors. A multiplex PCR was run with 60 Vbeta primers and 13 Jbeta primers. Only in-frame clones appear in the TCRdb table, and some are missing; sequencing was by immunoSEQ multiplex PCR. The sample lists around 120,000 clones; around three quarters were seen once. Material: PBMCs. All receptors come from a man aged 25 to 45 in good health and CMV-seropositive.

V gene TRBV21-1 combines with J gene TRBJ2-2; TRBD1 is the table's D call, not checked against the DNA. TRBV21-1 is a documented pseudogene. This CDR3 is built from 23 residues. CDR3 sequence: CASSNSLPRRQGGPQEGTGELFF. The CDR3 coding sequence is TGTGCCAGCAGCAACTCCCTCCCCCGGAGACAGGGCGGGCCGCAAGAAGGTACCGGGGAGCTGTTTTTT.

The J gene is TRBJ1-2, the V gene TRBV28, with TRBD1 matching over 11 bases. This CDR3 region has 15 residues. The V segment lost 4 bases and the J segment 2 bases; nucleotides outside the gene matches: 3. Germline CDR1 MDHEN, CDR2 SYDVKM. This chain's CDR3 is CASSSGTGGNYGYTF. The DNA of the CDR3 is TGTGCCAGCAGTTCCGGGACAGGGGGAAACTATGGCTACACCTTC.